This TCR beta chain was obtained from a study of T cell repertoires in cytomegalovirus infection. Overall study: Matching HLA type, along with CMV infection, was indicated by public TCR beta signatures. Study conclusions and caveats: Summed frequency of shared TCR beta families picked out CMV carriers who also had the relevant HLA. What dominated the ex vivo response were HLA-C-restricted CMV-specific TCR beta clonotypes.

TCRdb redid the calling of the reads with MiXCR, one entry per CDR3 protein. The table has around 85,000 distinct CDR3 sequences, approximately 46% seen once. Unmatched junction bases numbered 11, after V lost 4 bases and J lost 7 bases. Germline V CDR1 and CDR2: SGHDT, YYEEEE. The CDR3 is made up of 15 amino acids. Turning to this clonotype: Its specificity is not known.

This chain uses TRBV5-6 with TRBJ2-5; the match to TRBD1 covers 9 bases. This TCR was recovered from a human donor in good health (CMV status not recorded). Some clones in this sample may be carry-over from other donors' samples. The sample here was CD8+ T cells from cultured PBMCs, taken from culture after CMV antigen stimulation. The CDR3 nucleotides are TGTGCCAGCAGCCTCGGGACAGGGAGAAGGGGGACCCAGTACTTC. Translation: CASSLGTGRRGTQYF.